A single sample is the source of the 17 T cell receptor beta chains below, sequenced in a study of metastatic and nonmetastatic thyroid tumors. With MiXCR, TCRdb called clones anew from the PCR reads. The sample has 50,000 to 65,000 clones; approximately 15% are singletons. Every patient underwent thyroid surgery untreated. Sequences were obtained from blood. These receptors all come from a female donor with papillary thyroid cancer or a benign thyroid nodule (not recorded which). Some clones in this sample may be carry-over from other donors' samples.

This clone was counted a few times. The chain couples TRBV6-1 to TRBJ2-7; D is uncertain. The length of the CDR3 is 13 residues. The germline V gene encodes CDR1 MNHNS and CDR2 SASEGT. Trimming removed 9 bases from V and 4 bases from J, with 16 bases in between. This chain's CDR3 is CARTRRGPYEQYF. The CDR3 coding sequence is TGTGCCAGAACACGGAGAGGCCCATACGAGCAGTACTTC.

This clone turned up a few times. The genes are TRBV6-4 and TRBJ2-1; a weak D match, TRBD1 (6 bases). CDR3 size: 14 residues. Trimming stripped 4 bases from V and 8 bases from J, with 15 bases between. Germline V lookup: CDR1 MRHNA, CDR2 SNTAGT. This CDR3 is CASSGQVGLYEQFF. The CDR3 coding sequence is TGTGCCAGCAGTGGACAGGTGGGTCTCTATGAGCAGTTCTTC.

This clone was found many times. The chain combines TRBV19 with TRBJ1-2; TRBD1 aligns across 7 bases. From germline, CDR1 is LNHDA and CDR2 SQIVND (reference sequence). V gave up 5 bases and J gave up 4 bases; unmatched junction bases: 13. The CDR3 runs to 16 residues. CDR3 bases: TGTGCCAGTAGTCCTCGTCGTGGGCAGGGGGGCTATGGCTACACCTTC. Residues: CASSPRRGQGGYGYTF.

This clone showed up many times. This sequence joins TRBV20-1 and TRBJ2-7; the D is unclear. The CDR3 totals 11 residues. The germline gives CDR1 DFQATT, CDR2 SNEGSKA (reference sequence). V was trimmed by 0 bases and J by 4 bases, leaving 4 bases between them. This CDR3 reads CSARDSYEQYF. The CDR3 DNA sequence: TGCAGTGCTAGAGATTCGTACGAGCAGTACTTC.

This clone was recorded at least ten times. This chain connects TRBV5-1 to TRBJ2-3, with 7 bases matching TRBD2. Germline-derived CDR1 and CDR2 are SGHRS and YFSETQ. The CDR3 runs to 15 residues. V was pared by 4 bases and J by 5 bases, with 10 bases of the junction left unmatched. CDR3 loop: CASSPGREWGDTQYF. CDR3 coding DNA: TGCGCCAGCAGCCCTGGGCGGGAGTGGGGAGATACGCAGTATTTT.

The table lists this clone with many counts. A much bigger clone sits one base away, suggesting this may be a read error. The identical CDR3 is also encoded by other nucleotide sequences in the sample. The CDR3 bases are TGTGCCTGGCTCAACCGCGAGCGGCAGTTCTTC. As protein: CAWLNRERQFF. The chain has TRBV30 and TRBJ2-1; the D is unclear. Between the trimmed V and J ends, which lost 5 bases and 12 bases, there was a span of 14 bases. CDR1 is GTSNPN and CDR2 is SVGIG in the germline V gene (reference sequence). The CDR3 is made up of 11 amino acids.

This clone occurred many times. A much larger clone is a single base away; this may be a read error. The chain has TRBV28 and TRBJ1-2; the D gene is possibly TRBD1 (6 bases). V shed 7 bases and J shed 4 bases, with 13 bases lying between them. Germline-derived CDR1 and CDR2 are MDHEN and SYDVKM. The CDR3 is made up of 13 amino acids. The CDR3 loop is CASIPDRSYGYTF. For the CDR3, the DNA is TGTGCCAGCATCCCGGACAGAAGCTATGGCTACACCTTC.

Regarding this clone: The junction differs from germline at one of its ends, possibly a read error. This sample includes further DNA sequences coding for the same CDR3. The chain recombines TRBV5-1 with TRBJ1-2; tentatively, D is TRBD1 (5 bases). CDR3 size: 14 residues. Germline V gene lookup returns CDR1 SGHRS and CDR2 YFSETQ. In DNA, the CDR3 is TGTGCCAGCAGCTTGAGCGGGGCTAGGGATGGCTACACCTTC. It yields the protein CASSLSGARDGYTF.

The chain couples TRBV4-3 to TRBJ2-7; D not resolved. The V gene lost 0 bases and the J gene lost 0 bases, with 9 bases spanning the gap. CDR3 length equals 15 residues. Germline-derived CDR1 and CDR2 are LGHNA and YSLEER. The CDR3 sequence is CASSQEASSSYEQYF. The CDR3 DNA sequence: TGCGCCAGCAGCCAAGAGGCTTCGAGCTCCTACGAGCAGTACTTC.

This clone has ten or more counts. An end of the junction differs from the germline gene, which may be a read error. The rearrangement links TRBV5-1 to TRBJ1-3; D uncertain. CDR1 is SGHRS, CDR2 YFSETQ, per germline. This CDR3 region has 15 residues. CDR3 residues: CASSLGLRRGNTIYF. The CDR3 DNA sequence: TGCGCCAGCAGTTTGGGTTTGCGGCGTGGAAACACCATATATTTT.

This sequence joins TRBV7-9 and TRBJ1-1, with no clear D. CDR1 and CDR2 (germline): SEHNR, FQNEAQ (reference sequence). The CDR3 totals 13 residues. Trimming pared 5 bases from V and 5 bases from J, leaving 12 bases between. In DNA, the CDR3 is TGTGCCAGCAGCCCATCCCCGGGGACTGAAGCTTTCTTT. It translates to CASSPSPGTEAFF.

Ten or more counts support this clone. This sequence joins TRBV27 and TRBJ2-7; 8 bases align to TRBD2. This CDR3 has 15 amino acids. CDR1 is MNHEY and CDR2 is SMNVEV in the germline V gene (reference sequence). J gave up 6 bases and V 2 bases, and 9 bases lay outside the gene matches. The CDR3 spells CASSLVAGGSTEQYF. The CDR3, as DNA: TGTGCCAGCAGTTTAGTGGCGGGAGGATCTACCGAGCAGTACTTC.

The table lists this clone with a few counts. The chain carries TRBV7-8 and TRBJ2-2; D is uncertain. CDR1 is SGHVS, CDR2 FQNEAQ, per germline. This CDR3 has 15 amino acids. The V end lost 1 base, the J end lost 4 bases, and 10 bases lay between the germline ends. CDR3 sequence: CASSLVVGRTGELFF. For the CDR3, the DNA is TGTGCCAGCAGCTTAGTCGTTGGGCGCACCGGGGAGCTGTTTTTT.

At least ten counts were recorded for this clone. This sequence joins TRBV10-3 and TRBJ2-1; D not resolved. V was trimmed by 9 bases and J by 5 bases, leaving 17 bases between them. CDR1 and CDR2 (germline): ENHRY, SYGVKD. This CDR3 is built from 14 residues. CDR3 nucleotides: TGTGCCATTGCTGGTGGGCTGGACCACAATGAGCAGTTCTTC. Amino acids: CAIAGGLDHNEQFF.

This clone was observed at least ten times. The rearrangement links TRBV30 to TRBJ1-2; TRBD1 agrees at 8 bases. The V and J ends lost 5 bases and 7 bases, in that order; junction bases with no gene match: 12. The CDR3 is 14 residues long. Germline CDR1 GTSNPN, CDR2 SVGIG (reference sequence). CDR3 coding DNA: TGTGCCTGGGGATGGGGACAGGCTCGCGGTGGCTACACCTTC. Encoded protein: CAWGWGQARGGYTF.

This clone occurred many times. The CDR3 spells CASHQGGAGLNEQFF. In DNA, the CDR3 is TGTGCCAGTCACCAAGGGGGCGCAGGGTTGAATGAGCAGTTCTTC. The rearrangement uses TRBV19 and TRBJ2-1; 7 positions match TRBD1. The junction had 14 bases not matched to a gene; V was cut back by 8 bases and J by 7 bases. The CDR3 has 15 amino acids. Per germline, CDR1 LNHDA and CDR2 SQIVND (reference sequence).

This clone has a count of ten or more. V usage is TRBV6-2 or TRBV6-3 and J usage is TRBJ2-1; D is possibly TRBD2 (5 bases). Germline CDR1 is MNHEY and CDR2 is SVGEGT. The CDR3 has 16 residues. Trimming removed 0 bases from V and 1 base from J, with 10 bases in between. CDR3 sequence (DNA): TGTGCCAGCAGTTACTCCGCGGGTGGATCCTACAATGAGCAGTTCTTC. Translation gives CASSYSAGGSYNEQFF.